Each of the 30 T cell receptor beta chains below was sequenced from the same sample in a study of vaccination effects on CD4 cells after COVID-19 (dated by TCRdb to 2021 to 2024). Their antigens are not known. In the ViraFEST assay, PBMC were stimulated with viral peptide pools, and TCR sequencing was then used to find antigen-specific CD4+ T cell clonotypes based on their expansion. After around ten days of culture, CD4+ T cells were isolated with the EasySep CD4+ T cell isolation kit. The absence of prior SARS-CoV-2 infection in healthy vaccine recipients was confirmed by negative nucleocapsid antibodies before and after vaccination. Libraries were made using the immunoSEQ multiplex PCR assay. Held by TCRdb, this immuneACCESS table contains in-frame sequences only and omits some clones. Under half of the omission traces to an unresolved V gene where checked; the cause of the rest is unknown. The table for this sample lists tens of thousands of clones; more than 70% of them were counted only once. The ten largest clones add up to around 6% of the sample.

The sample in question was CD4+ T cells from PBMCs cultured with HCoV-OC43 spike peptides, obtained before COVID-19 vaccination. Interpreted using the paper, the cell subset or site label stands for: HCoV-OC43 spike overlapping peptide pool stimulation. The source of these receptors is a human donor who received a COVID-19 vaccine.

This chain uses TRBV11-2 with TRBJ2-7; no clear D. The CDR3 is 14 residues long. The germline V gene encodes CDR1 SGHAT and CDR2 FQNNGV. The V end was cut by 1 base, the J end by 3 bases, with 10 bases between. CDR3 nucleotide sequence: TGTGCCAGCAGCTTAGCAGACAAGGGCTACGAGCAGTACGTC. It yields the protein CASSLADKGYEQYV.

The chain uses TRBV3-1 (or the pseudogene TRBV3-2) and TRBJ2-2, with a possible D match to TRBD1 (6 bases). CDR3 size: 15 residues. CDR1 is LGHDT, CDR2 YNNKEL, per germline (reference sequence). The V and J ends lost 2 bases and 3 bases respectively, with 10 bases between them. CDR3 DNA sequence: TGTGCCAGCAGCCAACTGGGGGCCGACACCGGGGAGCTGTTTTTT. Translation: CASSQLGADTGELFF.

The genes are TRBV19 and TRBJ2-2; D uncertain. Trimming removed 4 bases from V and 0 bases from J, with 6 bases in between. Germline loops: CDR1 LNHDA, CDR2 SQIVND (reference sequence). The CDR3 extends over 14 amino acids. CDR3 region: CASSNTANTGELFF. DNA of the CDR3: TGTGCCAGTAGTAACACCGCGAACACCGGGGAGCTGTTTTTT.

The chain uses TRBV7-2 and TRBJ2-3, with D possibly TRBD2 on 5 matching bases. The CDR3 extends over 15 amino acids. Trimming stripped 2 bases from V and 5 bases from J, with 14 bases between. Germline-derived CDR1 and CDR2 are SGHTA and FQGNSA. The CDR3 DNA follows: TGTGCCAGCAGCTTACGCGGGTACGGAAAAGATACGCAGTATTTT. Protein sequence: CASSLRGYGKDTQYF.

This chain links TRBV4-1 with TRBJ2-5; TRBD2 is a possible D gene (6 bases). The CDR3 contains 16 residues. Per the germline V gene, CDR1 is MGHRA and CDR2 is YSYEKL. V lost 0 bases to trimming and J lost 4 bases, with 15 bases between them. CDR3 protein: CASSQDGTQGGETQYF. The DNA of the CDR3 is TGCGCCAGCAGCCAAGACGGGACTCAGGGCGGAGAGACCCAGTACTTC.

V is TRBV29-1 and J is TRBJ1-4; D not certain. Germline assignment: CDR1 SQVTM and CDR2 ANQGSEA. The CDR3 length is 12 residues. The chain's CDR3 is CSVSRANEKLFF. As DNA, the CDR3 is TGCTCCGTAAGTCGGGCCAATGAAAAACTGTTTTTT.

J is TRBJ2-5 and V is TRBV30; 7 bases are shared with TRBD2. The V and J ends lost 1 base and 6 bases, in that order; junction bases with no gene match: 17. From germline, CDR1 is GTSNPN and CDR2 SVGIG (reference sequence). The CDR3 length is 17 residues. The CDR3 loop reads CAWSAITGSSGAKTQYF. CDR3 coding DNA: TGTGCCTGGAGTGCGATTACAGGATCCAGCGGGGCAAAGACCCAGTACTTC.

This clone appeared once. The chain links TRBV7-9 to TRBJ2-3; D may correspond to TRBD1 or TRBD2 (5 bases each). Germline loops: CDR1 SEHNR, CDR2 FQNEAQ (reference sequence). The V and J ends lost 5 bases and 2 bases respectively, with 14 bases between them. CDR3 size: 15 residues. The CDR3 coding sequence is TGTGCCAGCAGCCCCTCAGGGAGTATCACAGATACGCAGTATTTT. Encoded protein: CASSPSGSITDTQYF.

The V call is TRBV7-2, the J call TRBJ2-3, with D possibly TRBD2 on 6 matching bases. The CDR3 runs 16 residues. In germline, CDR1 is SGHTA, CDR2 FQGNSA. Trimming pared 5 bases from V and 8 bases from J, leaving 23 bases between. The CDR3 DNA is TGTGCCAGCAGCCCAAGTCCCGGGACTCTGGGGAGTACGCAGTATTTT. Its protein is CASSPSPGTLGSTQYF.

This clone was observed a single time. V is TRBV30 and J is TRBJ2-1, with a possible D match to TRBD2 (5 bases). Germline CDR1 reads GTSNPN; CDR2 reads SVGIG (reference sequence). V lost 2 bases to trimming and J lost 9 bases, with 17 bases between them. The CDR3 spans 14 residues. Here the CDR3 DNA reads TGTGCCTGGAGTTCCCAAGCCGGGGTCAGTGAGCAGTTCTTC. It translates to CAWSSQAGVSEQFF. The full variable domain, with the rest looked up from reference TRBV30 and TRBJ2-1, is SQTIHQWPATLVQPVGSPLSLECTVEGTSNPNLYWYRQAAGRGLQLLFYSVGIGQISSEVPQNLSASRPQDRQFILSSKKLLLSDSGFYLCAWSSQAGVSEQFFGPGTRLTVL.

The chain combines TRBV12-5 with TRBJ2-5; D ambiguous. Trimming pared 0 bases from V and 1 base from J, leaving 9 bases between. Germline loops: CDR1 LGHNT, CDR2 FRNRAP. This CDR3 comprises 15 residues. The CDR3 DNA is TGTGCTAGTGGTTTGGTCCAAACAAGCCAAGAGACCCAGTACTTC. This sequence encodes CASGLVQTSQETQYF.

This clone was seen more than once but under ten times. V is TRBV4-1 and J is TRBJ2-2, with TRBD2 matching 10 bases. Germline V CDR1 and CDR2: MGHRA, YSYEKL. V was pared by 3 bases and J by 4 bases, with 8 bases of the junction left unmatched. This CDR3 contains 17 residues. CDR3 sequence reads: CASSHWGLARGTGELFF. The CDR3 nucleotides are TGCGCCAGCAGCCATTGGGGACTAGCGCGCGGCACCGGGGAGCTGTTTTTT.

The chain carries TRBV28 and TRBJ2-7, with 7 bases fitting TRBD2. V was pared by 6 bases and J by 7 bases, with 12 bases of the junction left unmatched. CDR1 is MDHEN and CDR2 is SYDVKM in the germline V gene. This CDR3 region has 14 residues. DNA for the CDR3: TGTGCCAGCAGGGGGCCGGGAGGCGGAGGAGAGCAGTACGTC. It yields the protein CASRGPGGGGEQYV.

The chain joins TRBV5-1 to TRBJ2-1; tentatively, D is TRBD1 (6 bases). The germline V gene encodes CDR1 SGHRS and CDR2 YFSETQ. V lost 0 bases to trimming and J lost 4 bases, with 14 bases between them. CDR3 length equals 16 residues. The CDR3 DNA reads TGCGCCAGCAGCTTGGCCGGGACAAACCAGTACAATGAGCAGTTCTTC. Protein: CASSLAGTNQYNEQFF.

V and J are TRBV19 and TRBJ1-2; no reliable D call. V was cut by 6 bases and J by 2 bases, with 13 bases left in between. The CDR3 is 14 amino acids. Germline loops: CDR1 LNHDA, CDR2 SQIVND (reference sequence). The CDR3 here is CASSLSRGNYGYTF. CDR3 nucleotides: TGTGCCAGTAGCCTTTCGAGAGGGAACTATGGCTACACCTTC.

Only one count was recorded for this clone. The chain links TRBV29-1 to TRBJ2-1; D is perhaps TRBD2 (6 bases). The length of the CDR3 is 12 residues. Germline V gene lookup returns CDR1 SQVTM and CDR2 ANQGSEA. Trimming removed 7 bases from V and 9 bases from J, with 16 bases in between. CDR3 nucleotide sequence: TGCAGCGCCCGGACGGGGGTGGGTGAGCAGTTCTTC. This codes for CSARTGVGEQFF.

The chain is built from TRBV4-3 and TRBJ1-3, with unresolved D. Looked up from germline, CDR1 is LGHNA and CDR2 is YSLEER. With 0 bases removed from V and 0 bases from J, the gap between germline ends came to 6 bases. CDR3 length: 15 amino acids. In nucleotides, the CDR3 is TGCGCCAGCAGCCAAGAGGGCAGCTCTGGAAACACCATATATTTT. Translated, it gives CASSQEGSSGNTIYF.

The chain uses TRBV5-1 and TRBJ1-1; D is unclear. Germline V CDR1 and CDR2: SGHRS, YFSETQ. V gave up 4 bases and J gave up 5 bases, with 18 bases separating them. The CDR3 is 15 amino acids. CDR3 sequence (DNA): TGCGCCAGCAGCCCCGTGGGCCCTCGGGAAACTGAAGCTTTCTTT. This encodes CASSPVGPRETEAFF.

In its sample, this clone was seen once. V is TRBV28 and J is TRBJ2-4; D may correspond to TRBD1 or TRBD2 (6 bases each). The germline CDR1 and CDR2 sequences are MDHEN and SYDVKM. The CDR3 has 14 amino acids. Trimming pared 6 bases from V and 2 bases from J, leaving 11 bases between. The CDR3 loop is CASSGGGTKNIQYF. The CDR3 DNA is TGTGCCAGCAGCGGAGGGGGGACCAAAAACATTCAGTACTTC.

The V gene is TRBV3-1 (or the pseudogene TRBV3-2), the J gene TRBJ1-2; weak D call: TRBD1 (5 bases). The CDR3 is 16 residues long. In germline, CDR1 is LGHDT, CDR2 YNNKEL (reference sequence). Trimming left V 4 bases short and J 8 bases short, with 23 bases between. Written as DNA, the CDR3 is TGTGCCAGCAGCCGGCGGGGAGTTGGGGACCGGCGGGGCTACACCTTC. It encodes CASSRRGVGDRRGYTF.

This clone occurred once. The V and J genes are TRBV24-1 and TRBJ2-3, with D possibly matching TRBD2 (6 bases). Germline lookup yields CDR1 KGHDR and CDR2 SFDVKD. The CDR3 extends over 14 amino acids. The ends were cut back, 3 bases at V and 7 bases at J, with 13 bases in the middle. The CDR3 protein is CATSDVGTYNTQYF. In DNA, the CDR3 is TGTGCCACCAGTGATGTTGGGACTTATAATACGCAGTATTTT.

This clone has more than one count but fewer than ten. The chain combines TRBV19 with TRBJ1-1; maybe TRBD1 (5 bases). The V end was cut by 3 bases, the J end by 4 bases, with 9 bases between. Looked up from germline, CDR1 is LNHDA and CDR2 is SQIVND (reference sequence). This CDR3 spans 13 amino acids. The CDR3 bases are TGTGCCAGTAGTATCAGGGATCGCACTGAAGCTTTCTTT. As protein: CASSIRDRTEAFF.

This chain joins TRBV14 and TRBJ1-6; D call uncertain. CDR3 size: 13 residues. Germline V CDR1 and CDR2: SGHDN, FVKESK. V lost 0 bases to trimming and J lost 8 bases, with 5 bases between them. The CDR3 DNA reads TGTGCCAGCAGCCAAGACAGACATTCACCCCTCCACTTT. This gives the protein CASSQDRHSPLHF.

V gene TRBV2 combines with J gene TRBJ2-5; the D gene is possibly TRBD2 (6 bases). Trimming removed 7 bases from V and 3 bases from J, with 18 bases in between. CDR1 is SNHLY, CDR2 FYNNEI, per germline. The CDR3 length is 15 residues. The CDR3 coding sequence is TGTGCCAGCACCCCCTCTCTAGCGTCCAAAGAGACCCAGTACTTC. Protein sequence: CASTPSLASKETQYF.

This clone was observed a single time. The chain has TRBV24-1 and TRBJ1-1; TRBD1 agrees at 7 bases. Germline loops: CDR1 KGHDR, CDR2 SFDVKD. V was clipped by 4 bases and J by 3 bases; unmatched bases: 7. The CDR3 spans 15 residues. The CDR3 nucleotides read TGTGCCACCAGTGAAACGACAGGGTTGCACACTGAAGCTTTCTTT. It codes for CATSETTGLHTEAFF.

The chain links TRBV27 to TRBJ1-2; D unresolved. This CDR3 is built from 14 residues. Germline loops: CDR1 MNHEY, CDR2 SMNVEV (reference sequence). Deletions cut 4 bases from V and 1 base from J, with 10 bases between. In DNA form, the CDR3 reads TGTGCCAGCAGTTATCGGCCCCTTAACTATGGCTACACCTTC. Residues: CASSYRPLNYGYTF.

The gene calls are TRBV7-2 and TRBJ2-1, with TRBD2 matching over 11 bases. This CDR3 comprises 15 residues. Germline lookup yields CDR1 SGHTA and CDR2 FQGNSA. J gave up 8 bases and V 5 bases, and 8 bases lay outside the gene matches. CDR3 loop: CASSRTSGGGYEQFF. Here the CDR3 DNA reads TGTGCCAGCAGCCGCACTAGCGGGGGTGGCTATGAGCAGTTCTTC.

The V call is TRBV3-1 (or the pseudogene TRBV3-2), the J call TRBJ2-5; D may be TRBD2 (6 bases). Trimming cost V 1 base and J 3 bases, with 9 bases left between them. CDR1 is LGHDT and CDR2 is YNNKEL in the germline V gene (reference sequence). The CDR3 runs 14 residues. CDR3 sequence reads: CASSQVGGEETQYF. The CDR3 DNA follows: TGTGCCAGCAGCCAAGTCGGCGGGGAAGAGACCCAGTACTTC.

V is TRBV5-4 and J is TRBJ2-3; 10 bases map to TRBD2. V dropped 2 bases and J dropped 3; count of bases not matched to a gene: 3. The CDR3 loop spans 15 amino acids. CDR1 and CDR2 (germline): SGHNT, YYREEE (reference sequence). CDR3 DNA sequence: TGTGCCAGCAGCTTAGCGGGGGGGCGGACAGATACGCAGTATTTT. Its translation is CASSLAGGRTDTQYF. Looking up the rest from reference TRBV5-4 and TRBJ2-3 gives the full variable domain: ETGVTQSPTHLIKTRGQQVTLRCSSQSGHNTVSWYQQALGQGPQFIFQYYREEENGRGNFPPRFSGLQFPNYSSELNVNALELDDSALYLCASSLAGGRTDTQYFGPGTRLTVL.

CDR3 nucleotides: TGCGCCAGCAGCTCAGGGACAGGGGGCAACTATGGCTACACCTTC. The encoded protein is CASSSGTGGNYGYTF. The chain couples TRBV5-1 to TRBJ1-2; 12 nucleotides align to TRBD1. CDR1 and CDR2 (germline): SGHRS, YFSETQ. The CDR3 runs to 15 residues. With V trimmed by 3 bases and J by 2 bases, 2 bases remained unmatched.